This T cell receptor (beta chain) was captured in a study of PD-L1 blockade in urothelial cancer. The V gene lost 4 bases and the J gene lost 5 bases, with 21 bases spanning the gap. The CDR3 runs to 17 residues. Per the germline V gene, CDR1 is SGDLS and CDR2 is YYNGEE. The repertoire was sequenced with immunoSEQ multiplex PCR; TCRdb's copy has only in-frame clones and lacks some. The table includes some 79,000 clones, over 80% detected once. This sequence originates from a man aged 65 to 79 with urothelial cancer. J is TRBJ2-2 and V is TRBV9; a weak D match, TRBD1 (6 bases). Specimen: PBMCs, collected around atezolizumab (anti-PD-L1) treatment. CDR3 protein: CASSPRGGTGLTGELFF. The CDR3 DNA reads as TGTGCCAGCAGCCCTAGAGGGGGAACAGGGTTGACCGGGGAGCTGTTTTTT.